This T cell receptor (beta chain) was captured in a study of T cells expressing NK-cell markers. Study-wide background: According to the study, TCR beta repertoires originated from sorted CD3+CD56+NKG2C+, CD3+CD56+NKG2C- and CD3+CD56-NKG2C+ T cells. Seropositivity for HCMV was found in seven of the eight sequenced donors, with one seronegative. Regarding the study as a whole: In more than five donors, dominant CD3+CD56+NKG2C+ clonotypes ranked among the top 10 CD8+ clonotypes.

cDNA encoding TCR beta was synthesized via 5'RACE template switching incorporating UMIs. TCRdb re-called the 5' RACE reads and catalogs CDR3 proteins one per entry, DNA excluded. This sample contains 350,000 to 450,000 distinct CDR3 sequences. Details on this clonotype: Its cognate antigen is unknown.

Germline values: CDR1 SGHRS, CDR2 YFSETQ. This CDR3 is built from 16 residues. The sequence came from a man aged 18-70 years in good health. V is TRBV5-1 and J is TRBJ1-3. The material sequenced was blood T cells: a sorted CD56 or NKG2C T cell subset, CD4+ or CD8+ T cells, or bulk PBMC T cells (not recorded which). CDR3 residues: CASSPGWGNTGNTIYF.